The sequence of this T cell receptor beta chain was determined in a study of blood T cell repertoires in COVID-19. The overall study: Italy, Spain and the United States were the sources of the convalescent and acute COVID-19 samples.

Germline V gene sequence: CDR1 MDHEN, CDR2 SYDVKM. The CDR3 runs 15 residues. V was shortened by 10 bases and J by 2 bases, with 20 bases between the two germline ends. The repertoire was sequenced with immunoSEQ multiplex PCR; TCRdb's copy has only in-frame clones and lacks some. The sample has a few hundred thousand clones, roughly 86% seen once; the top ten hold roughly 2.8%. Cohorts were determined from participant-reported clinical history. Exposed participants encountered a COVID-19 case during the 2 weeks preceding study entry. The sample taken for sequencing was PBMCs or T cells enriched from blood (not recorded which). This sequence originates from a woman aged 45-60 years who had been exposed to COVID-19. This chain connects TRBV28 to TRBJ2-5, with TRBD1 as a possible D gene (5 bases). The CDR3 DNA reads TGTGCCACAATTCGGACACTCACCCATCAAGAGACCCAGTACTTC. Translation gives CATIRTLTHQETQYF.